The clone carrying this T cell receptor beta chain was observed a few times. What it binds is not known. This sample is drawn from a study of T-cell reconstitution after alpha-beta-depleted transplantation in children. The CDR3 covers 10 residues. The germline V and J ends were trimmed by 6 bases and 5 bases, with 4 bases remaining between them. Germline V lookup: CDR1 MDHEN, CDR2 SYDVKM. Using unique molecular identifiers, the investigators prepared the TCRbeta library. In TCRdb, the PCR reads were re-called with MiXCR into one record per CDR3 protein. The sample yields about 460,000 distinct CDR3 sequences, around 10% seen once. Study-level findings and limits: Certain patients had high TCRbeta diversity at day 60, and it came from recipient T cells and thymic progenitors that survived. By about two months after transplant, alpha-beta T cells reportedly arose from several hundred graft clones that had expanded. The authors attributed T-cell counts and diversity one year after transplant mostly to newly produced T cells.

The V and J genes are TRBV28 and TRBJ2-5; D is uncertain. This TCR came from a female patient aged 2 to 10 who had a stem cell transplant for aplastic anemia, so the T cells may come from the graft donor. The sequencing used PBMCs, mostly from graft donor cells, collected 180 days after TCRalphabeta/CD19-depleted stem cell transplant. The CDR3 is CASRSETQYF. Here the CDR3 DNA reads TGTGCCAGCAGAAGTGAGACCCAGTACTTC.